This entry describes one TCR beta chain. The antigen is undetermined. This sample was included in a study of cytomegalovirus exposure and HLA in healthy donors. The PCR had 60 Vbeta and 13 Jbeta primers. Profiling relied on immunoSEQ multiplex PCR, and the TCRdb table lists in-frame clones only, not all of them. The sample yields around 80,000 clones, roughly four fifths seen once. The study, taken as a whole, reports: Among the sequence variants, a highly shared cluster was likely an artifact of sequencing.

The germline V and J ends were trimmed by 8 bases and 7 bases, with 12 bases remaining between them. Germline CDR1 and CDR2: SEHNR and FQNEAQ (reference sequence). The CDR3 totals 12 residues. This rearrangement joins TRBV7-9 to TRBJ2-1, with unresolved D. The source material was PBMCs. The receptor comes from a man aged 35 to 55 in good health and CMV-seronegative. Here the CDR3 DNA reads TGTGCCAGCGGAAACTCCGGGAATGAGCAGTTCTTC. This sequence encodes CASGNSGNEQFF. The whole variable domain, remainder taken from reference TRBV7-9 and TRBJ2-1, is DTGVSQNPRHKITKRGQNVTFRCDPISEHNRLYWYRQTLGQGPEFLTYFQNEAQLEKSRLLSDRFSAERPKGSFSTLEIQRTEQGDSAMYLCASGNSGNEQFFGPGTRLTVL.